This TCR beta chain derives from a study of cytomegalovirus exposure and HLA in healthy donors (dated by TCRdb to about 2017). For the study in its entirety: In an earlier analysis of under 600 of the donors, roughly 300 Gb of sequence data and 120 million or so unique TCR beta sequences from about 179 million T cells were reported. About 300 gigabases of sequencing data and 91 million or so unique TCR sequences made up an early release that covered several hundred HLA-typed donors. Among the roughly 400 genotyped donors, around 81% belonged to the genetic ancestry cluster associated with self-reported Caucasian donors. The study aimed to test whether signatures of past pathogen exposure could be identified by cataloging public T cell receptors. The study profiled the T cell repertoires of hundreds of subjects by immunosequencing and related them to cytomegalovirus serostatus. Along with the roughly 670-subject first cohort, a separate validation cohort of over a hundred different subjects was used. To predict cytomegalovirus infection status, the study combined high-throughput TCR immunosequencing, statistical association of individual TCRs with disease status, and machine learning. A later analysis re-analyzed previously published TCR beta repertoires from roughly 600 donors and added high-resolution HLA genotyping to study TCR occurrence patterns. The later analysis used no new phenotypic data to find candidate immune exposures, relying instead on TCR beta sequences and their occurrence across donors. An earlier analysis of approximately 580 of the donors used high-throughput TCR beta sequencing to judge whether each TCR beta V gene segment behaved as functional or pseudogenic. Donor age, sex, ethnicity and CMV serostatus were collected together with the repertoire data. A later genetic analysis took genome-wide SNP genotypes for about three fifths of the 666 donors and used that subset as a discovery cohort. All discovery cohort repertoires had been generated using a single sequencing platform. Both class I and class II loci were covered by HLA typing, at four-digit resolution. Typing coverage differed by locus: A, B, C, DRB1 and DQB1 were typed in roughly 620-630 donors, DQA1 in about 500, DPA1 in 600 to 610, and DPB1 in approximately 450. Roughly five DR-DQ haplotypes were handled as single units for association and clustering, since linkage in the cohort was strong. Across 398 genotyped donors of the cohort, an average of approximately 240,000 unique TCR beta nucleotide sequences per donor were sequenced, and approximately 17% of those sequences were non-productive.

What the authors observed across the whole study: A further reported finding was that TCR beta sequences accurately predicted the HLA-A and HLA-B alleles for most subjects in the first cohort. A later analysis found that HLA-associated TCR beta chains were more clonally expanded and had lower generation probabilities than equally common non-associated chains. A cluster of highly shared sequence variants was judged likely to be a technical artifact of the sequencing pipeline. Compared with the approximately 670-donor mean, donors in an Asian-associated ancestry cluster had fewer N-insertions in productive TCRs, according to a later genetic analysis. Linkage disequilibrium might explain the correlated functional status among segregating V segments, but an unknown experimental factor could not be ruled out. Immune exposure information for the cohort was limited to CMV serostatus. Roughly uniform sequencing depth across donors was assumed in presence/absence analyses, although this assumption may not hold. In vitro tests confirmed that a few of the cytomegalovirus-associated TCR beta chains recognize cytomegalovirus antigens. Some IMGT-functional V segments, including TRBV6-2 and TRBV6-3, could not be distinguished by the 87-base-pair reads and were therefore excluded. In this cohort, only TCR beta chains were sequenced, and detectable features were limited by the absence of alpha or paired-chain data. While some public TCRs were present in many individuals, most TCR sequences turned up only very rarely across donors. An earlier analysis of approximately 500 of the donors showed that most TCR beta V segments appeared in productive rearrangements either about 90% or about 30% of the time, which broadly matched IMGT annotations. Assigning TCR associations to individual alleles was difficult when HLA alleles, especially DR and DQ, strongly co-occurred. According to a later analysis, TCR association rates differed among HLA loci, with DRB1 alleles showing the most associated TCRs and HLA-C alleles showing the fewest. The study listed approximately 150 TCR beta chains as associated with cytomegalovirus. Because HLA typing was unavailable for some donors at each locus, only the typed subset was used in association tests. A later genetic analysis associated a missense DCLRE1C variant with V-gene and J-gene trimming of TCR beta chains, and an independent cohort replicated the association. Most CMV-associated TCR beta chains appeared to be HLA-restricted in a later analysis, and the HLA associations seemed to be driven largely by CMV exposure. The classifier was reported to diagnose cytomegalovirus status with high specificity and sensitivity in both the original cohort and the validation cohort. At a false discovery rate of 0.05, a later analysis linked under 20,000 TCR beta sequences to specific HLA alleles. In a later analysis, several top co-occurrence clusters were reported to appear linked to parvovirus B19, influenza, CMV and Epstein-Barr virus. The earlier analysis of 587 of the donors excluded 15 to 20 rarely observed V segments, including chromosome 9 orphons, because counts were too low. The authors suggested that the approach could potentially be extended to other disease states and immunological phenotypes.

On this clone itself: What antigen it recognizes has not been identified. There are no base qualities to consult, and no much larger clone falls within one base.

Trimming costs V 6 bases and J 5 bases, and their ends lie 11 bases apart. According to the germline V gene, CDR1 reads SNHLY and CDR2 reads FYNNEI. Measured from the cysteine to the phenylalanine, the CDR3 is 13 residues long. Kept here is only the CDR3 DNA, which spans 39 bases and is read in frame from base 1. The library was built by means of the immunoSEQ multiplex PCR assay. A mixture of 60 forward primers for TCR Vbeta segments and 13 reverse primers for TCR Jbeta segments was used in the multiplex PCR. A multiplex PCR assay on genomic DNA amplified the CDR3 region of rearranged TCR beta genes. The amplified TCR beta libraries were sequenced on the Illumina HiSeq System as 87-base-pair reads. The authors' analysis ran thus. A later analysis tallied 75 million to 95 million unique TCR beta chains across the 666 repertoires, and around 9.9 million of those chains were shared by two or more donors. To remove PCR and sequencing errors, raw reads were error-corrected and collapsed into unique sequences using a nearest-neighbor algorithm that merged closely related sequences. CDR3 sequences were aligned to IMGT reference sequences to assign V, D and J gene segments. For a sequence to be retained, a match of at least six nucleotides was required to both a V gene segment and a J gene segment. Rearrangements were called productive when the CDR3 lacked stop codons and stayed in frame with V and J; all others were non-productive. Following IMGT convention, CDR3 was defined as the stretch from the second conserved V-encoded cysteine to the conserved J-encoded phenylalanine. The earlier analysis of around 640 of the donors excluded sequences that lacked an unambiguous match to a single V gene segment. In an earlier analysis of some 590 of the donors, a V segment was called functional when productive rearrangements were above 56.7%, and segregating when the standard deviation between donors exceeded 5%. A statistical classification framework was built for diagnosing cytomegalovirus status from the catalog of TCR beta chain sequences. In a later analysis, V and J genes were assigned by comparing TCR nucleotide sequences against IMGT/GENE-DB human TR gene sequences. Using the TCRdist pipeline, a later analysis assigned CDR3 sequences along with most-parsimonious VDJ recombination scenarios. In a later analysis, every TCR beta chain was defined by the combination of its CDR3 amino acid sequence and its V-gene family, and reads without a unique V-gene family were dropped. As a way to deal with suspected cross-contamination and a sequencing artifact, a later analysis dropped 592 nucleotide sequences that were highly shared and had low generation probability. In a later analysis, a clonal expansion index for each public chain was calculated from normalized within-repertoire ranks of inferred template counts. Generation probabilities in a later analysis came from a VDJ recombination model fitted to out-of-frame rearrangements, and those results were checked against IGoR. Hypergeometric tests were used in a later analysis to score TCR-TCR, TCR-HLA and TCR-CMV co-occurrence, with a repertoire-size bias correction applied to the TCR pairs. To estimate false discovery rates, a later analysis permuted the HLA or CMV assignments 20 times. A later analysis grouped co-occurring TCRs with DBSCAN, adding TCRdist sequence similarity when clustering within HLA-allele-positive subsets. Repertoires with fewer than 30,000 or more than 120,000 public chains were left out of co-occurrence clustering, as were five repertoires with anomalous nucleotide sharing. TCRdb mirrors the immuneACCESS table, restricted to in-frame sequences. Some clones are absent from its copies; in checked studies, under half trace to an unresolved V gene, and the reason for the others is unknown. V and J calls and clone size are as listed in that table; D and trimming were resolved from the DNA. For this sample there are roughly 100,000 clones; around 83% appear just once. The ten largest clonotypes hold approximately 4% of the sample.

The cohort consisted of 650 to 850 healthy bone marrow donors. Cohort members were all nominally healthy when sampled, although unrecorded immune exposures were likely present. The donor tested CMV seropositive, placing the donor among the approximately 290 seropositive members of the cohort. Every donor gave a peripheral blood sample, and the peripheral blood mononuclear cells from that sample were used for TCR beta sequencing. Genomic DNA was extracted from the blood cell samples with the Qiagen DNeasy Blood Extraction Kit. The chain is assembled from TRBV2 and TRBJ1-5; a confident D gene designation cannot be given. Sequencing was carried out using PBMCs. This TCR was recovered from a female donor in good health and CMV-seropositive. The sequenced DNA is TGTGCCAGCAGGAGAGGATGGGATCAGCCCCAGCATTTT. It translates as CASRRGWDQPQHF.